This entry is about one T cell receptor (beta chain). Some clones are missing from TCRdb's copy, which holds only in-frame ones; the method was immunoSEQ multiplex PCR. The table has approximately 2,000,000 clones, roughly 93% seen once. The data are from a study of shared clonotypes between healthy human individuals. Selected positively for CCR7 and CD45RO-negative, naive CD8 cells excluded terminally differentiated effector memory CD45RA+ cells. From germline, CDR1 is SQVTM and CDR2 ANQGSEA. Trimming removed 7 bases from V and 9 bases from J; junction bases left unmatched: 9. This CDR3 region has 12 residues.

The chain combines TRBV29-1 with TRBJ2-5; 9 bases align to TRBD2. The sequenced material came from naive CD8+ T cells from PBMCs. The receptor's source is a man between 18 and 35 years old in good health. Some clones in this sample may be carry-over from other donors' samples. CDR3 sequence: CSALWASGAQYF. CDR3 sequence (DNA): TGCAGCGCCCTGTGGGCTAGCGGGGCCCAGTACTTC.